This T cell receptor (beta chain) was sequenced for a study of cytomegalovirus exposure and HLA in healthy donors. Study details: The 650 to 850 first-cohort repertoires and the 130 or so validation repertoires shared the same platform, a later analysis reported. Points from the study as a whole: The study found most TCR sequences rare, yet found some public TCRs in many donors. According to a subsequent analysis, TCR clusters identified in the first cohort showed a tendency to co-occur across the approximately 110 validation repertoires.

Using immunoSEQ multiplex PCR, the repertoire was profiled, and TCRdb retains in-frame clones only, with some absent. Here the sample spans about 44,000 clones, 93% being singletons. A few counts support this clone. Its antigen is not known. This CDR3 has 14 amino acids. The germline gives CDR1 MDHEN, CDR2 SYDVKM. The V and J ends lost 2 bases and 3 bases respectively, with 11 bases between them. The chain links TRBV28 to TRBJ2-7; tentative D call: TRBD2 (6 bases). The sequenced sample was PBMCs. This TCR derives from a woman aged 18 to 35 in good health and CMV-seronegative. CDR3 in DNA: TGTGCCAGCAGTTTAGGAGGGCGGGGCTACGAGCAGTACTTC. As protein: CASSLGGRGYEQYF. Variable domain in full (rest from reference TRBV28 and TRBJ2-7): DVKVTQSSRYLVKRTGEKVFLECVQDMDHENMFWYRQDPGLGLRLIYFSYDVKMKEKGDIPEGYSVSREKKERFSLILESASTNQTSMYLCASSLGGRGYEQYFGPGTRLTVT.